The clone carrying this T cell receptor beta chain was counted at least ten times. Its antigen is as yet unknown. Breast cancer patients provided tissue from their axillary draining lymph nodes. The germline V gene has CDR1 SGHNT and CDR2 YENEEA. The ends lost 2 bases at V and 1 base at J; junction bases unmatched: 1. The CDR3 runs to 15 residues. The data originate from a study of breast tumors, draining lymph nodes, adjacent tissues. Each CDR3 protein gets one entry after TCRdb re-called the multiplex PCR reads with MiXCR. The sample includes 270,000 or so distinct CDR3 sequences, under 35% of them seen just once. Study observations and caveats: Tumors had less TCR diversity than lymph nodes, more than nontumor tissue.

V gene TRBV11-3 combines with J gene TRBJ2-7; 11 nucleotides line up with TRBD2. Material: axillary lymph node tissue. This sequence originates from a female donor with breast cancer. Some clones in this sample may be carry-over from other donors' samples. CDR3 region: CASSLTSGSSYEQYF. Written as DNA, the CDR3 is TGTGCCAGCAGCTTAACTAGCGGGAGTTCCTACGAGCAGTACTTC.